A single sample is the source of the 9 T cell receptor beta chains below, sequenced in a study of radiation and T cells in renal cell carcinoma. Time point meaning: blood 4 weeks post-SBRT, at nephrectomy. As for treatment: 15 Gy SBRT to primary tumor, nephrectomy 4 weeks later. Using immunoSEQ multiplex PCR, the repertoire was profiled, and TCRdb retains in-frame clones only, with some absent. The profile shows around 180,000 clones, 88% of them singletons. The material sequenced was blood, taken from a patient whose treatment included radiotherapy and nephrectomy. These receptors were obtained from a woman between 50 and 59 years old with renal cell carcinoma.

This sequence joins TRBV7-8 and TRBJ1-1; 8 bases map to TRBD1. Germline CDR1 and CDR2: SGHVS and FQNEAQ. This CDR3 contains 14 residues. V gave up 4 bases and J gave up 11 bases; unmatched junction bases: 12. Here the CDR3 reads CASSSPGQVMGAFF. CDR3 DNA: TGTGCCAGCAGCTCTCCGGGACAGGTGATGGGGGCTTTCTTT.

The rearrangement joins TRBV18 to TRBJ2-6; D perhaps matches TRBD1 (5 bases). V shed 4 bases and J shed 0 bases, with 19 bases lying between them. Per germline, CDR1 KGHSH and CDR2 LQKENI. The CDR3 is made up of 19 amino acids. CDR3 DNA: TGTGCCAGCTCACTAGAGCAGGAGACAGCAGACTCTGGGGCCAACGTCCTGACTTTC. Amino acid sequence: CASSLEQETADSGANVLTF.

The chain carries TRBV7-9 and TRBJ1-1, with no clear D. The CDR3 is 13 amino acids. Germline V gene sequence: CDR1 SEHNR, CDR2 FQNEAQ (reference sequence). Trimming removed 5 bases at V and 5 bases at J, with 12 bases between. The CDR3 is CASSVPLRTEAFF. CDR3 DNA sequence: TGTGCCAGCAGCGTCCCGCTCAGAACTGAAGCTTTCTTT.

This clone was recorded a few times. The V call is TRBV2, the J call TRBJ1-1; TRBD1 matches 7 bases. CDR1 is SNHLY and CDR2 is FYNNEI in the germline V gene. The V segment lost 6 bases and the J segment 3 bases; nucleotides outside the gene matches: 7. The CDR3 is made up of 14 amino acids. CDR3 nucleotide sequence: TGTGCCAGCAGATCCCAGGGGGGAGACACTGAAGCTTTCTTT. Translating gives CASRSQGGDTEAFF.

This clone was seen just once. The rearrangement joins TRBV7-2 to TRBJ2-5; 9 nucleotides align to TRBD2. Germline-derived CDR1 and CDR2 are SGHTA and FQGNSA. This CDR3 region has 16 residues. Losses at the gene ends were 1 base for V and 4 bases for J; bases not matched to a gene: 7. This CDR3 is CASSLVGGGVVETQYF. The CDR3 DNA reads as TGTGCCAGCAGCTTAGTAGGCGGGGGGGTCGTAGAGACCCAGTACTTC.

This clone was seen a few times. The CDR3 DNA sequence: TGTGCCAGTAGTATTTTTATGCTGGGGGGCAACTATGGCTACACCTTC. Protein: CASSIFMLGGNYGYTF. The chain links TRBV19 to TRBJ1-2; the D gene is possibly TRBD1 (6 bases). Per the germline V gene, CDR1 is LNHDA and CDR2 is SQIVND (reference sequence). The ends were cut back, 3 bases at V and 2 bases at J, with 16 bases in the middle. The CDR3 is 16 amino acids.

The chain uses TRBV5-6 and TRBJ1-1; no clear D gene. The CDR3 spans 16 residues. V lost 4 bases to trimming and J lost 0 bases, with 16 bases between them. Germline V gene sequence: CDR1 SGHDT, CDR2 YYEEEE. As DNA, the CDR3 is TGTGCCAGCAGCCTACCGAAGGGCTGGGTGAACACTGAAGCTTTCTTT. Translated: CASSLPKGWVNTEAFF.

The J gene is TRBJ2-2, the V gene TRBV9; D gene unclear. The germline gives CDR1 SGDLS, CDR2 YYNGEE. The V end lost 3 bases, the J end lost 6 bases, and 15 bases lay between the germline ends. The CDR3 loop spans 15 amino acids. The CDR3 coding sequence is TGTGCCAGCAGCGAGGAACCTCGACCCGCCGGGGAGCTGTTTTTT. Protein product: CASSEEPRPAGELFF.

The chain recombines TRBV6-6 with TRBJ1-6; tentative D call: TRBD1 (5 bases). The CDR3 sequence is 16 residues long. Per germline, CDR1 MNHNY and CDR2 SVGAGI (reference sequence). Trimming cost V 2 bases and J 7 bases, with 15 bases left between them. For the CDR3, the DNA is TGTGCCAGCAGTTACACAACCGGGACGGGGAATTCACCCCTCCACTTT. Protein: CASSYTTGTGNSPLHF.